This T cell receptor (beta chain) was captured by sequencing in a study of OX40 agonist ivuxolimab in advanced cancers. With regard to this clone: Its target is not known.

Generated by immunoSEQ multiplex PCR, the TCRdb table keeps only in-frame clones and is missing some. Of tens of thousands of clones in the sample, roughly 88% were seen once. Notes on the study in general: With doses of 0.1-3.0 mg/kg, partial responders showed among the lowest clonal expansion.

This CDR3 comprises 14 residues. Per germline, CDR1 KGHSH and CDR2 LQKENI. The V gene lost 4 bases and the J gene lost 3 bases, with 9 bases spanning the gap. The material was CD4+ or CD8+ T cells sorted from blood, obtained in a trial of the OX40 agonist ivuxolimab. The sequence derives from an adult with an advanced solid tumor such as melanoma, head and neck, liver or kidney cancer. J is TRBJ2-2 and V is TRBV18, with D hard to call. The CDR3 DNA sequence: TGTGCCAGCTCACTAGGGCCGGACACCGGGGAGCTGTTTTTT. Translation: CASSLGPDTGELFF.